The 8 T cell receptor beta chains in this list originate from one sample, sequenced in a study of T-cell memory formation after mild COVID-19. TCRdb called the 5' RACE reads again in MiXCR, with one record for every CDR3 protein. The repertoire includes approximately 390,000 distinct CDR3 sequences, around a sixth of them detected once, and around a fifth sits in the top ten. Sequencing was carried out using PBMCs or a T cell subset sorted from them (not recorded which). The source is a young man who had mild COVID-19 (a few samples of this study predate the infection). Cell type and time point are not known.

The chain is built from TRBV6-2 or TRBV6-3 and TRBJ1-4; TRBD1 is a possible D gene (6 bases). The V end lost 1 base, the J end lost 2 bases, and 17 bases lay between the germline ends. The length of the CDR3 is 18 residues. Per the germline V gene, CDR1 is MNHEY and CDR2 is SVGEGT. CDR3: CASSYLGQGISTNEKLFF. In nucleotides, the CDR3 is TGTGCCAGCAGTTACTTGGGCCAGGGGATTTCGACTAATGAAAAACTGTTTTTT.

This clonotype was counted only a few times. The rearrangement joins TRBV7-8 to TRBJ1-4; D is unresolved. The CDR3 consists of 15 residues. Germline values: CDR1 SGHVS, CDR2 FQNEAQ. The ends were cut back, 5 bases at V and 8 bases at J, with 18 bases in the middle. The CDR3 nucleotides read TGTGCCAGCAGCAACGGGTGGGCCCTTGTCGAAAAACTGTTTTTT. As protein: CASSNGWALVEKLFF.

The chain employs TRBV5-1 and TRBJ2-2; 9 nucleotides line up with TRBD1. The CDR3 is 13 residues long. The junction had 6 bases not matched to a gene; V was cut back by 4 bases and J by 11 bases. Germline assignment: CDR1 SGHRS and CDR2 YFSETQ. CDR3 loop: CASSDGTGFELFF. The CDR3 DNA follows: TGCGCCAGCAGCGACGGGACAGGGTTTGAGCTGTTTTTT.

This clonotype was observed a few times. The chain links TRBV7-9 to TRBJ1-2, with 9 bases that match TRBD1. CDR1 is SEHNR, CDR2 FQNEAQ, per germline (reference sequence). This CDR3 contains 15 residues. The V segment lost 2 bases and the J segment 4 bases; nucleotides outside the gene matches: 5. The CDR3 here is CASSLTGQGGYGYTF. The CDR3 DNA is TGTGCCAGCAGCTTAACGGGACAGGGCGGCTATGGCTACACCTTC.

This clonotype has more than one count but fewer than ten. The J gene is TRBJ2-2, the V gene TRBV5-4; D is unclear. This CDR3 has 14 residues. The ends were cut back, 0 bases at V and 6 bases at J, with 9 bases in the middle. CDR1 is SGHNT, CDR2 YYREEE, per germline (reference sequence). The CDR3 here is CASSLAFSPGELFF. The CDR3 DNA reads TGTGCCAGCAGCTTGGCCTTCTCCCCCGGGGAGCTGTTTTTT.

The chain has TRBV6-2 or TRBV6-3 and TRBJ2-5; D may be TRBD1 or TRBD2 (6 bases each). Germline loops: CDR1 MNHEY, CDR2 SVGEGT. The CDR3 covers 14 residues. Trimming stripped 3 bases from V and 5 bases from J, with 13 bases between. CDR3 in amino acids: CASSYEGGTETQYF. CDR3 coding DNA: TGTGCCAGCAGTTATGAGGGGGGCACTGAGACCCAGTACTTC.

The CDR3 loop is CASSPFFEPETQYF. CDR3 bases: TGTGCCAGCTCACCTTTCTTCGAGCCGGAGACCCAGTACTTC. V and J are TRBV18 and TRBJ2-5; no reliable D call. CDR1 and CDR2 (germline): KGHSH, LQKENI. The CDR3 extends over 14 amino acids. Trimming took 3 bases from V and 5 from J, leaving 13 bases between them. Complete variable domain (other parts from reference TRBV18 and TRBJ2-5): NAGVMQNPRHLVRRRGQEARLRCSPMKGHSHVYWYRQLPEEGLKFMVYLQKENIIDESGMPKERFSAEFPKEGPSILRIQQVVRGDSAAYFCASSPFFEPETQYFGPGTRLLVL.

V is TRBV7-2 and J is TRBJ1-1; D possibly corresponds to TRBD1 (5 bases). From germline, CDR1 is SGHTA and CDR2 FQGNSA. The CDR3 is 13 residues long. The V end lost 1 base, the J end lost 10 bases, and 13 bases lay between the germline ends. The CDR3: CASSLDWGLRAFF. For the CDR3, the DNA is TGTGCCAGCAGCTTAGACTGGGGCCTCCGAGCTTTCTTT.